This T cell receptor (beta chain) was found in a study of cytomegalovirus exposure and HLA in healthy donors. Germline V lookup: CDR1 SGHTA, CDR2 FQGNSA. The CDR3 runs 15 residues. V lost 6 bases to trimming and J lost 2 bases, with 14 bases between them. The PCR made use of 60 Vbeta and 13 Jbeta primers. The table came from immunoSEQ multiplex PCR; TCRdb's copy has only in-frame clones and leaves some out. In the table there are about 190,000 clones, 70% to 75% of which are singletons. V and J are TRBV7-2 and TRBJ2-1, with D possibly TRBD1 on 5 matching bases. This receptor was obtained from a young man in good health and CMV-seropositive. The sequenced material came from PBMCs. The CDR3 loop reads CASRLAGSPYNEQFF. The CDR3 DNA follows: TGTGCCAGCAGGTTGGCAGGGTCCCCCTACAATGAGCAGTTCTTC.